Shown below are 9 T cell receptor beta chains from a single sample sequenced in a study of T cells in Graves' hyperthyroidism and ophthalmopathy. TCR beta CDR3 region amplification was performed from RNA transcripts. HTBI primers were the set used in a first-round RT-PCR of the TCR CDR3. Using its own MiXCR run on the multiplex PCR reads, TCRdb lists one record per CDR3 protein. The repertoire holds about 400,000 distinct CDR3 sequences, with more than 14% as singletons. The sample taken for sequencing was blood. The source is a woman aged 25-40 years with Graves' ophthalmopathy.

A few counts support this clonotype. The chain joins TRBV4-2 to TRBJ2-7; D unclear. Germline V gene data show CDR1 as LGHNA and CDR2 as YNFKEQ. The CDR3 has 15 residues. V was pared by 0 bases and J by 3 bases, with 12 bases between. The CDR3 DNA reads TGTGCCAGCAGCCAAGATTATCGGCCGCGCTACGAGCAGTACTTC. This sequence encodes CASSQDYRPRYEQYF.

The chain uses TRBV19 and TRBJ2-7; no clear D gene. Trimming cost V 4 bases and J 4 bases, with 8 bases left between them. The V gene's germline CDR1 is LNHDA and CDR2 SQIVND (reference sequence). The CDR3 spans 12 residues. DNA of the CDR3: TGTGCCAGTAGTAGCCAGGTATACGAGCAGTACTTC. It is translated as CASSSQVYEQYF.

This clonotype was seen a single time. The chain is built from TRBV19 and TRBJ1-2; 8 bases map to TRBD1. The V gene's germline CDR1 is LNHDA and CDR2 SQIVND (reference sequence). This CDR3 has 15 residues. The junction had 6 bases not matched to a gene; V was cut back by 5 bases and J by 1 base. This CDR3 reads CASSEDRGNNYGYTF. Here the CDR3 DNA reads TGTGCCAGTAGTGAAGACAGGGGAAATAACTATGGCTACACCTTC.

This clonotype was observed a few times. The CDR3 loop reads CSATTRGQGYGYTF. CDR3 nucleotide sequence: TGCAGTGCTACTACCCGAGGACAGGGGTATGGCTACACCTTC. The chain couples TRBV20-1 to TRBJ1-2, with 9 positions matching TRBD1. Germline values: CDR1 DFQATT, CDR2 SNEGSKA (reference sequence). This CDR3 region has 14 residues. V shed 4 bases and J 5 bases; nucleotides not matched to a gene: 8.

The V gene is TRBV12-3 or TRBV12-4, the J gene TRBJ1-3, with D perhaps matching TRBD1 (5 bases). The CDR3 covers 16 residues. Trimming stripped 7 bases from V and 0 bases from J, with 16 bases between. The CDR3 reads CASTHYGTTSGNTIYF. The CDR3 DNA sequence: TGTGCCAGCACTCACTACGGGACCACCTCTGGAAACACCATATATTTT.

This clonotype was recorded many times. The chain recombines TRBV20-1 with TRBJ2-7; 8 nucleotides agree with TRBD2. Per the germline V gene, CDR1 is DFQATT and CDR2 is SNEGSKA (reference sequence). After removal of 5 bases from V and 5 bases from J, the junction contained 2 bases not matched to a gene. This CDR3 has 11 residues. The CDR3 nucleotides read TGCAGTGCTCGGGGGGGGAACGAGCAGTACTTC. Amino acid sequence: CSARGGNEQYF.

In its sample, this clonotype was seen many times. The rearrangement joins TRBV7-2 to TRBJ1-1, with a possible D match to TRBD1 (6 bases). Trimming stripped 5 bases from V and 4 bases from J, with 11 bases between. This CDR3 spans 13 amino acids. CDR1 and CDR2 from the germline V gene are SGHTA and FQGNSA. The CDR3 DNA follows: TGTGCCAGCAGCCATGGGGGCGGCACTGAAGCTTTCTTT. This encodes CASSHGGGTEAFF.

This clonotype was counted many times. J is TRBJ2-7 and V is TRBV6-2 or TRBV6-3, with 8 bases identical to TRBD1. V was pared by 4 bases and J by 0 bases, with 2 bases of the junction left unmatched. CDR3 length equals 14 residues. Per the germline V gene, CDR1 is MNHEY and CDR2 is SVGEGT. Here the CDR3 DNA reads TGTGCCAGCAGTTGGACAGGGACCTCCTACGAGCAGTACTTC. Translated, it gives CASSWTGTSYEQYF.

This clonotype was picked up many times. The rearrangement links TRBV11-2 to TRBJ1-5; 7 bases line up with TRBD1. The CDR3 covers 16 residues. After removal of 2 bases from V and 2 bases from J, the junction contained 6 bases not matched to a gene. Per germline, CDR1 SGHAT and CDR2 FQNNGV. The CDR3 nucleotides are TGTGCCAGCAGCTTACTCCCAGGACAGGGCAATCAGCCCCAGCATTTT. Its protein is CASSLLPGQGNQPQHF.